This TCR beta chain derives from a study of T cell responses to AZD1222 COVID-19 vaccine. The germline gives CDR1 MDHEN, CDR2 SYDVKM. The CDR3 length is 13 residues. Trimming took 8 bases from V and 3 from J, leaving 13 bases between them. The repertoire was sequenced with immunoSEQ multiplex PCR; TCRdb's copy has only in-frame clones and lacks some. This table holds roughly 170,000 clones, almost 90% found once. The chain employs TRBV28 and TRBJ1-2; maybe TRBD1 (6 bases). The receptor was isolated from an adult in good health. Sequenced here: peripheral blood, sampled on day 0 of AZD1222 vaccination. CDR3 DNA: TGTGCCAGCTCCTCGGCAGGGGACTATGGCTACACCTTC. Its protein product is CASSSAGDYGYTF.